This T cell receptor (beta chain) was sequenced for a study of T cell repertoires in cytomegalovirus infection. TCRdb redid the calling of the reads with MiXCR, one entry per CDR3 protein. Seen here are some 800,000 distinct CDR3 sequences, just under 30% observed once, and the top ten hold around 14%. Worth noting for this clonotype: The antigen remains unidentified.

CDR1 and CDR2 (germline): SGHRS, YFSETQ. V dropped 4 bases and J dropped 4 bases, with 14 bases sitting between them. This CDR3 contains 14 residues. This sample comprised cultured CD8+ T cells from PBMCs, obtained from culture after CMV antigen stimulation. The receptor comes from a human donor in good health (CMV status not recorded). Some clones in this sample may be carry-over from other donors' samples. The rearrangement uses TRBV5-1 and TRBJ1-1; D perhaps matches TRBD1 (6 bases). CDR3 in amino acids: CASSLNGQFTEAFF. CDR3 nucleotides: TGCGCCAGCAGCCTGAATGGACAGTTCACTGAAGCTTTCTTT.